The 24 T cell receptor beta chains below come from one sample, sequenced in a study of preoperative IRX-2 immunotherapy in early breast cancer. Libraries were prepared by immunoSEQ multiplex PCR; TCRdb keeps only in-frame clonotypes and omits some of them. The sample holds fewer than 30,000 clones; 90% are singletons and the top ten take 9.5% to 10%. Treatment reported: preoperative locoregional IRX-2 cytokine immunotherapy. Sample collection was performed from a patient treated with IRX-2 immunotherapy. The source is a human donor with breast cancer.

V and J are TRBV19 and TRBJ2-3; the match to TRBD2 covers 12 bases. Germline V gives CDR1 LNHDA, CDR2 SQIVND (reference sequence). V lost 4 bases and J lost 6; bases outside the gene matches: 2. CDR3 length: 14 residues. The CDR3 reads CASSTSGRADTQYF. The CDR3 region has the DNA TGTGCCAGTAGTACTAGCGGGAGGGCGGATACGCAGTATTTT.

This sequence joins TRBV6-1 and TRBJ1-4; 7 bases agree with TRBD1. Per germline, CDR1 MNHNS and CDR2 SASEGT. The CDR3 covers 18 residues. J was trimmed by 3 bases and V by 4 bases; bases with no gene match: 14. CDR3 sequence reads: CASSVGGTVQGPNEKLFF. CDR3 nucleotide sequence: TGTGCCAGCAGTGTGGGGGGGACAGTGCAAGGTCCTAATGAAAAACTGTTTTTT.

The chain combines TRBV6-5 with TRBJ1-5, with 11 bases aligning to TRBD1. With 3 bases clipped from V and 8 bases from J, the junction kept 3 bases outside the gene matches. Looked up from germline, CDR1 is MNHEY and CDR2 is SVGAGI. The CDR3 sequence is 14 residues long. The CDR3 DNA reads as TGTGCCAGCAGTTATCTGGGACAGGGGGAGCCCCAGCATTTT. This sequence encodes CASSYLGQGEPQHF.

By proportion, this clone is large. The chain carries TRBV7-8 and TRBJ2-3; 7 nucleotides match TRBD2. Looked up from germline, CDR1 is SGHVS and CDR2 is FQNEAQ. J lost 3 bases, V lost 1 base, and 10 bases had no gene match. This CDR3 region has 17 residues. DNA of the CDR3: TGTGCCAGCAGCTTAGGAGCGGCCGGGGGGATGACAGATACGCAGTATTTT. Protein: CASSLGAAGGMTDTQYF.

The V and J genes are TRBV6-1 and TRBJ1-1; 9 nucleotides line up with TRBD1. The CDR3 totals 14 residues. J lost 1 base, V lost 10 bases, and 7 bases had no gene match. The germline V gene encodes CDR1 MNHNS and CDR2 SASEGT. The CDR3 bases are TGTGCCATCATTCCGGGACAGGGGAACACTGAAGCTTTCTTT. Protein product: CAIIPGQGNTEAFF.

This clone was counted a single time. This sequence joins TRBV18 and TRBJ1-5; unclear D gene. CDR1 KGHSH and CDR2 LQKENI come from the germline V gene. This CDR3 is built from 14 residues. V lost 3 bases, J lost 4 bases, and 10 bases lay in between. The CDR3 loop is CASSPDRTNQPQHF. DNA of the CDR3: TGTGCCAGCTCACCGGATAGGACGAATCAGCCCCAGCATTTT. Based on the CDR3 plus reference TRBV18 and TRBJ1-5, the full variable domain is NAGVMQNPRHLVRRRGQEARLRCSPMKGHSHVYWYRQLPEEGLKFMVYLQKENIIDESGMPKERFSAEFPKEGPSILRIQQVVRGDSAAYFCASSPDRTNQPQHFGDGTRLSIL.

In DNA, the CDR3 is TGTGCCAGCAGCGCCCAGGCTAGTGCCGGGGAGCTGTTTTTT. Its translation: CASSAQASAGELFF. The rearrangement joins TRBV7-2 to TRBJ2-2; D remains unclear. Looked up from germline, CDR1 is SGHTA and CDR2 is FQGNSA. V was shortened by 5 bases and J by 6 bases, with 13 bases between the two germline ends. There are 14 residues in the CDR3.

The DNA for the CDR3 is TGTGCCAGCAGTTTAAGCACAGGGCAAGGCGGCTACACCTTC. It codes for CASSLSTGQGGYTF. The chain couples TRBV27 to TRBJ1-2; weak D call: TRBD1 (6 bases). Germline V lookup: CDR1 MNHEY, CDR2 SMNVEV (reference sequence). Trimming stripped 2 bases from V and 8 bases from J, with 15 bases between. This CDR3 contains 14 residues.

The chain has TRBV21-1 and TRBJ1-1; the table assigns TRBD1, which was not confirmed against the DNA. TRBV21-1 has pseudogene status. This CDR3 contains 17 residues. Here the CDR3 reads CASSVPNLRQLNTEAFF. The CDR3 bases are TGTGCCAGCAGCGTACCGAACCTACGACAATTGAACACTGAAGCTTTCTTT.

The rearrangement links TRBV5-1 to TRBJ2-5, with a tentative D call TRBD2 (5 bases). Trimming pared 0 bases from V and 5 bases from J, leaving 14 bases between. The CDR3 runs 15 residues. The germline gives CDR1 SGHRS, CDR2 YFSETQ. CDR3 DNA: TGCGCCAGCAGCTTGGACCTAGCTTTAAGGGAGACCCAGTACTTC. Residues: CASSLDLALRETQYF.

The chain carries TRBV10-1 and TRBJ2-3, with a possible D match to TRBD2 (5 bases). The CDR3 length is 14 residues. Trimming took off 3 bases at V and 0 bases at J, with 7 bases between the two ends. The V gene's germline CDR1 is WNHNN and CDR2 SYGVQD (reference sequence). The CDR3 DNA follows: TGCGCCAGCAGTGATGGCGGGAGCACAGATACGCAGTATTTT. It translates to CASSDGGSTDTQYF.

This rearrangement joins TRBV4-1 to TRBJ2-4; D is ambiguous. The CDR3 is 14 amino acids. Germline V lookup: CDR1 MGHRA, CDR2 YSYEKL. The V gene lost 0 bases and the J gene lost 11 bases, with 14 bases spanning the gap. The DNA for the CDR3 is TGCGCCAGCAGCCAAGATCCCCGAGGTGGGTTTCAGTACTTC. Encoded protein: CASSQDPRGGFQYF.

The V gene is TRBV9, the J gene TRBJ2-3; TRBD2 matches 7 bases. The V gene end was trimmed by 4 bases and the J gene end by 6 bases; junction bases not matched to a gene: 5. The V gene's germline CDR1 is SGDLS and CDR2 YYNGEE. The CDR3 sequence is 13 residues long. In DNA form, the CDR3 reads TGTGCCAGCAGCCAACAACTAGCGGATACGCAGTATTTT. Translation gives CASSQQLADTQYF. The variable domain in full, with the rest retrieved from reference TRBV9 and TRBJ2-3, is DSGVTQTPKHLITATGQRVTLRCSPRSGDLSVYWYQQSLDQGLQFLIQYYNGEERAKGNILERFSAQQFPDLHSELNLSSLELGDSALYFCASSQQLADTQYFGPGTRLTVL.

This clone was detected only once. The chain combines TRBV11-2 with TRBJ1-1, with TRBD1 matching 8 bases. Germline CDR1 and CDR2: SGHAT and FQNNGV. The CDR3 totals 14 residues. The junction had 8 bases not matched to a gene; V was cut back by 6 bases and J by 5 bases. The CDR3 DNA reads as TGTGCCAGCAGTTTCCGGGACAGGCCGACTGAAGCTTTCTTT. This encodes CASSFRDRPTEAFF.

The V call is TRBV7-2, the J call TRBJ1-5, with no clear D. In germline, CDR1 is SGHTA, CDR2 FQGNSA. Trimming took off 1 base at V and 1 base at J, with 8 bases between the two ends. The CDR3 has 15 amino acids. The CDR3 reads CASSLEGISNQPQHF. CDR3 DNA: TGTGCCAGCAGCTTAGAAGGAATAAGCAATCAGCCCCAGCATTTT.

The CDR3 reads CSVVPGSTYEQYF. The CDR3 DNA reads TGCAGCGTTGTGCCTGGGTCTACCTACGAGCAGTACTTC. The genes are TRBV29-1 and TRBJ2-7, with D uncertain. The CDR3 is made up of 13 amino acids. Germline CDR1 and CDR2: SQVTM and ANQGSEA. V lost 4 bases, J lost 2 bases, and 12 bases lay in between.

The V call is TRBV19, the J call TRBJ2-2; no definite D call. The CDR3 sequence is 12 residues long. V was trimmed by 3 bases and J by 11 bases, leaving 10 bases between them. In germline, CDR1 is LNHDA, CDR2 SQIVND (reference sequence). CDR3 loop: CASSISQLELFF. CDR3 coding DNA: TGTGCCAGTAGTATCTCCCAGCTCGAGCTGTTTTTT.

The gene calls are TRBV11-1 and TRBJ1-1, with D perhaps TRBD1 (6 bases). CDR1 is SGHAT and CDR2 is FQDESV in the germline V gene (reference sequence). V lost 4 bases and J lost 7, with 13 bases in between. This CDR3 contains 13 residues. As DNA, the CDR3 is TGTGCCAGCAGCTCCCCCGGGACATATGAAGCTTTCTTT. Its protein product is CASSSPGTYEAFF.

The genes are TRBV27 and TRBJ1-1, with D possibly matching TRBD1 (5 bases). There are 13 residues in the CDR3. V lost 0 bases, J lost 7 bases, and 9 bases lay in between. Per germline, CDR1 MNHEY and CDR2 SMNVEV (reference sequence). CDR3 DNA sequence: TGTGCCAGCAGTTTATCGGGGCAGTTTGAAGCTTTCTTT. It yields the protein CASSLSGQFEAFF.

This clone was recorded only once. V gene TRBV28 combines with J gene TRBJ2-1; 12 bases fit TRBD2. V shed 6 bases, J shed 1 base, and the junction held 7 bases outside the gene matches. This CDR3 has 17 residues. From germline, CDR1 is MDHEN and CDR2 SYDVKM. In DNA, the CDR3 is TGTGCCAGCAGGATGACTAGCGGGAGTATATCCTACAATGAGCAGTTCTTC. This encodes CASRMTSGSISYNEQFF.

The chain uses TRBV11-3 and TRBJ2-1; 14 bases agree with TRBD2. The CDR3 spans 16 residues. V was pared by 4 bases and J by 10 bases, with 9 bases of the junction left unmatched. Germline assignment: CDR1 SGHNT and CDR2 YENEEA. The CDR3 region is CASSSGLAGGRSEQFF. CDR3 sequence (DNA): TGTGCCAGCAGCTCTGGACTAGCGGGGGGTCGATCGGAGCAGTTCTTC. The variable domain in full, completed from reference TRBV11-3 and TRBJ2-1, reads EAGVVQSPRYKIIEKKQPVAFWCNPISGHNTLYWYLQNLGQGPELLIRYENEEAVDDSQLPKDRFSAERLKGVDSTLKIQPAELGDSAVYLCASSSGLAGGRSEQFFGPGTRLTVL.

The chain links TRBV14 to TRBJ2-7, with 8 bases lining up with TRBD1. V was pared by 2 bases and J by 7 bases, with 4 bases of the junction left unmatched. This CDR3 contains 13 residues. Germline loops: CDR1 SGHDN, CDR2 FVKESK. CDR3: CASSQQQGGEQYF. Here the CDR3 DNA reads TGTGCCAGCAGCCAACAACAGGGGGGTGAGCAGTACTTC.

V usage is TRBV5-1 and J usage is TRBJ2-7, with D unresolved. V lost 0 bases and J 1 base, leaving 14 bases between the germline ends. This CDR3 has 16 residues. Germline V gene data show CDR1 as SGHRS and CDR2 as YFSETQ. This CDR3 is CASSLASGEPSYEQYF. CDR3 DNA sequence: TGCGCCAGCAGCTTGGCCTCGGGCGAACCATCCTACGAGCAGTACTTC.

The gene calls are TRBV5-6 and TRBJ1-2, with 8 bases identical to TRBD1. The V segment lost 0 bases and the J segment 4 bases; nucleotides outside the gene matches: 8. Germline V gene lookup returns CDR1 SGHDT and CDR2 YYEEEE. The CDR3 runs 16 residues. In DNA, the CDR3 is TGTGCCAGCAGCTTGGTTAGGACAGGGATGGTCTATGGCTACACCTTC. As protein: CASSLVRTGMVYGYTF.